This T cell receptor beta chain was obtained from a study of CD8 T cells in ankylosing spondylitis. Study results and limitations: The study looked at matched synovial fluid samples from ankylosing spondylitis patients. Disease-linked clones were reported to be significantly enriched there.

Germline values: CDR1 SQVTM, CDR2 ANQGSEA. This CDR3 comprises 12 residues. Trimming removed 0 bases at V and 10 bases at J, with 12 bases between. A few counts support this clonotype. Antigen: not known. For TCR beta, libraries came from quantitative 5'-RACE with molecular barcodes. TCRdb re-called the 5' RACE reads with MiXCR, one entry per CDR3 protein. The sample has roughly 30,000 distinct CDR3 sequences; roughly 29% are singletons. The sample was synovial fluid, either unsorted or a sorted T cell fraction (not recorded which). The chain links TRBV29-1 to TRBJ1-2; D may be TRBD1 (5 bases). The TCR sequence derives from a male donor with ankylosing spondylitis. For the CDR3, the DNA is TGCAGCGTTGAAGATCAGCGGGGACCCTACACCTTC. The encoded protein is CSVEDQRGPYTF.